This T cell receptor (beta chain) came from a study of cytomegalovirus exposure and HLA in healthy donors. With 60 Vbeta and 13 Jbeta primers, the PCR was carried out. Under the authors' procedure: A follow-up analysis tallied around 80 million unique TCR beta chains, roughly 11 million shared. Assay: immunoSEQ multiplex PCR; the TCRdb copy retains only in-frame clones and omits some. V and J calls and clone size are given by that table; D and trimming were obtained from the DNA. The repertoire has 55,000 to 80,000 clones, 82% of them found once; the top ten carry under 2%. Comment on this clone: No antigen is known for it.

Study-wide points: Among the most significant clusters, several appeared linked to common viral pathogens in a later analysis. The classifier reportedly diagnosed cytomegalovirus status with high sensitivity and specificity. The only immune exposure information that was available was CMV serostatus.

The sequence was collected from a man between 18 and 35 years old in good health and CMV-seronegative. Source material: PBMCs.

CDR3 nucleotides: TGCGCCAGCAGCTTGGGGTCCGGGACACTGAACACTGAAGCTTTCTTT. Protein product: CASSLGSGTLNTEAFF. The J gene is TRBJ1-1, the V gene TRBV5-1, with a possible D match to TRBD1 (6 bases). The CDR3 consists of 16 residues. With 0 bases removed from V and 0 bases from J, the gap between germline ends came to 12 bases. The V gene's germline CDR1 is SGHRS and CDR2 YFSETQ.